The TCR beta chain described here comes from a study of T-cell reconstitution after alpha-beta-depleted transplantation in children listed by TCRdb under 2016. General notes on the study: Using TCR repertoire profiling, the study followed T-cell immune reconstitution in a quantitative way in children after TCRalphabeta/CD19-depleted allogeneic hematopoietic cell transplantation. Broader findings and caveats from the paper: Over the following months the frequencies of hyperexpanded clones went down, and after one year T-cell counts and TCRbeta diversity were mostly credited to newly produced T cells. About two months after transplant, the apparently early recovery of alphabetaT-cell counts reportedly depended on just several hundred clones that had expanded rapidly and came from non-depleted graft cells. The high TCRbeta diversity at day 60 in some patients was ascribed to recipient T cells and intrathymic progenitors that had survived conditioning.

In light of the paper, this sample's treatment or condition label describes: allogeneic hematopoietic cell transplantation with graft depleted of TCRalphabeta T cells and CD19 B cells. The transplant recipients were children given TCRalphabeta/CD19-depleted allogeneic hematopoietic cell grafts. Libraries came from PCR. Sequencing was carried out with an Illumina HiSeq 2500. TCR library preparation used molecular barcoding, with unique molecular identifiers applied to normalize quantification of the TCRbeta repertoire. The public sequencing data were trimmed at Q25 with fastp and processed into clonotypes with MiXCR by TCRdb, which kept only in-frame beta chains. Under each unique CDR3 protein, matching rows form one entry showing the most common genes and DNA. The sample table holds some 120,000 distinct CDR3 sequences, of which 23% were seen once. Clones ranked in the top ten supply roughly a tenth of the sample.

Trimming at the junction amounts to 1 base on V and 3 bases on J, and the germline ends lie 7 bases apart. From the cysteine up to the phenylalanine, the CDR3 has a length of 14 residues. Only the CDR3 part of the read is kept: 42 bases, read in frame from the first base. A few counts support this clonotype. Its specific antigen is unknown. No quality values exist for individual bases; no much larger clone is one base distant. The input for sequencing was PBMCs, mostly from graft donor cells, taken 180 days after TCRalphabeta/CD19-depleted stem cell transplant. The receptor comes from a male patient between 2 and 10 years old who had a stem cell transplant for chronic granulomatous disease, so the T cells may come from the graft donor. The sequence is built from TRBV12-3 or TRBV12-4 and TRBJ2-1, with the D segment identity uncertain. The CDR3 amino acid sequence is: CASSLERDYNEQFF. The DNA sequence is TGTGCCAGCAGTTTAGAAAGGGACTACAATGAGCAGTTCTTC.